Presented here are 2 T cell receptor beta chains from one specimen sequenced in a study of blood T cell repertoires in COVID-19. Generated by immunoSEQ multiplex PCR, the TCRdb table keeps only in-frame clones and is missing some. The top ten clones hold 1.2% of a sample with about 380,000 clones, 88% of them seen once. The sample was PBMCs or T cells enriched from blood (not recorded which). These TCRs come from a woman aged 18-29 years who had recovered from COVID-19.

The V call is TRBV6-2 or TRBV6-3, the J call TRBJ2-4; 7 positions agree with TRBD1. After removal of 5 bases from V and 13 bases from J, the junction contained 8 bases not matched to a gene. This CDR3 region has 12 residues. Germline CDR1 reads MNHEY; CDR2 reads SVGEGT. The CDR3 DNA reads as TGTGCCAGCAGTGGCTCGACAGGGCTACAGTACTTC. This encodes CASSGSTGLQYF.

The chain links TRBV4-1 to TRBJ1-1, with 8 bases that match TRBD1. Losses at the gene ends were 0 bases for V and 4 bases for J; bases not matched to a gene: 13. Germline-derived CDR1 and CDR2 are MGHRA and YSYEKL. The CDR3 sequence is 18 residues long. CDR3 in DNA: TGCGCCAGCAGCCAAGAAGGATCCAGGGGGCCGTTCGGCACTGAAGCTTTCTTT. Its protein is CASSQEGSRGPFGTEAFF.